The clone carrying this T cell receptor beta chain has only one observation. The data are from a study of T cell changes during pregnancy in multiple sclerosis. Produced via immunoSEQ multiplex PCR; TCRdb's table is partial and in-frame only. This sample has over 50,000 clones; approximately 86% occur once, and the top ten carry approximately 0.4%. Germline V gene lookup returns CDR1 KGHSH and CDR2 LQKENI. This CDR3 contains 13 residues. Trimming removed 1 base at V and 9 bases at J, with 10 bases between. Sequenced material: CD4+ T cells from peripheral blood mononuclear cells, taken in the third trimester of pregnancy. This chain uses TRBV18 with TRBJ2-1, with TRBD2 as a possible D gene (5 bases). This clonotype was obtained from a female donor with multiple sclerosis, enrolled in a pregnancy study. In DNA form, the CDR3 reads TGTGCCAGCTCACCACTACTAGAATCTGAGCAGTTCTTC. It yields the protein CASSPLLESEQFF.